The T cell receptor (beta chain) under discussion was sequenced for a study of T cells in women clearing cervical HPV infection. A word on this clone: The read halts 3 residues ahead of the CDR3 end, with the missing end drawn from the germline J gene.

Trimming stripped 0 bases from V and 5 bases from J, with 4 bases between. Germline CDR1 SGHRS, CDR2 YFSETQ. The CDR3 runs to 12 residues. Generated by immunoSEQ multiplex PCR, the TCRdb table keeps only in-frame clones and is missing some. This sample's clone table lists tens of thousands of clones. The sequenced sample consisted of blood buffy coat. The chain joins TRBV5-1 to TRBJ2-3; D ambiguous. The sequence came from a woman between 18 and 69 years old with a cervical HPV16 infection that either progressed to CIN3+ or cleared (not recorded which). Incomplete CDR3 DNA: TGCGCCAGCAGCTTGGCCAGAGATACG. It is translated as CASSLARDT. The CDR3 in its entirety is CASSLARDTQYF.